This entry lists 7 T cell receptor beta chains sequenced from one sample in a study of Tregs in tolerant kidney transplant recipients. Repertoires were generated with immunoSEQ multiplex PCR, while TCRdb's copy carries only in-frame clones and drops some. The top ten clones hold 0.3% to 0.4% of a sample with 110,000 or so clones, almost 90% of them seen once. The sample in question was CD4+ T cells from blood, obtained before the transplant. The receptors stem from a human donor who received a combined kidney and bone marrow transplant.

CDR3 DNA: TGTGCCAGCAGTAGAACCGGGACTGTCACCTACGAGCAGTACTTC. Amino acid sequence: CASSRTGTVTYEQYF. The chain couples TRBV6-1 to TRBJ2-7, with a tentative D call TRBD2 (6 bases). V dropped 5 bases and J dropped 2 bases, with 16 bases sitting between them. Germline V CDR1 and CDR2: MNHNS, SASEGT. This CDR3 contains 15 residues.

This chain connects TRBV19 to TRBJ2-7; no clear D. The V and J ends lost 2 bases and 3 bases respectively, with 8 bases between them. The CDR3 loop spans 13 amino acids. Germline CDR1 reads LNHDA; CDR2 reads SQIVND (reference sequence). The CDR3 DNA reads TGTGCCAGTAGTATACCAGGCAGCTACGAGCAGTACTTC. Protein: CASSIPGSYEQYF.

The V call is TRBV30, the J call TRBJ2-3, with 12 positions matching TRBD1. The length of the CDR3 is 14 residues. CDR1 and CDR2 (germline): GTSNPN, SVGIG (reference sequence). Germline trimming cut 4 bases from V and 7 bases from J; bases unmatched to any gene: 6. The CDR3 protein is CAWMGTGGEYTQYF. CDR3 sequence (DNA): TGTGCCTGGATGGGGACAGGGGGCGAGTATACGCAGTATTTT.

V is TRBV19 and J is TRBJ2-3; weak D call: TRBD1 (5 bases). V was trimmed by 4 bases and J by 6 bases, leaving 14 bases between them. Per germline, CDR1 LNHDA and CDR2 SQIVND (reference sequence). The CDR3 runs to 14 residues. The DNA for the CDR3 is TGTGCCAGTAGTACGGCAGGGCGTCGGGATACGCAGTATTTT. Translated: CASSTAGRRDTQYF.

V usage is TRBV21-1 and J usage is TRBJ2-1; the table's TRBD2 call for D was not verified on the DNA. TRBV21-1 is reported as a pseudogene. CDR3 length: 17 amino acids. The CDR3: CASSKVRVTPVYNEQFF. In nucleotides, the CDR3 is TGTGCCAGCAGCAAAGTACGTGTCACTCCTGTTTACAATGAGCAGTTCTTC.

The rearrangement joins TRBV13 to TRBJ2-1, with TRBD2 as a possible D gene (5 bases). The CDR3 has 14 amino acids. In germline, CDR1 is PRHDT, CDR2 FYEKMQ (reference sequence). The V end lost 4 bases, the J end lost 12 bases, and 19 bases lay between the germline ends. The CDR3 sequence is CASSSQGAASAQFF. In nucleotides, the CDR3 is TGTGCCAGCAGCTCCCAAGGAGCGGCGTCTGCGCAGTTCTTC.

The V gene is TRBV5-8, the J gene TRBJ2-7; 9 bases map to TRBD1. CDR3 size: 14 residues. Germline assignment: CDR1 SGHTS and CDR2 YDEGEE. The trim removed 2 bases at V and 9 bases at J, leaving 9 bases unmatched. The CDR3 is CASSFPWTGEMQYF. In nucleotides, the CDR3 is TGTGCCAGCAGCTTCCCCTGGACAGGGGAGATGCAGTACTTC.